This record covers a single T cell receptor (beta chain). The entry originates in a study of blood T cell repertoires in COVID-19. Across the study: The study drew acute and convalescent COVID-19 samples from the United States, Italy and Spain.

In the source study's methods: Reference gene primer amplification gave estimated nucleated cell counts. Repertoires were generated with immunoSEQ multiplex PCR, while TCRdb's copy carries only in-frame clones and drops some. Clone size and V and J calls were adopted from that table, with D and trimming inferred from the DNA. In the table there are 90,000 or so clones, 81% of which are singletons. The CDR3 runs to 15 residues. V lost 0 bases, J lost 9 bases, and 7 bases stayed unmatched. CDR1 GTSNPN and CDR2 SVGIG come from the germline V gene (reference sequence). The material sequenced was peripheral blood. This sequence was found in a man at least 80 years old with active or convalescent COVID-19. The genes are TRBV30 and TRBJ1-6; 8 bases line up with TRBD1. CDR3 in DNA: TGTGCCTGGAGTGTGGGACAGGTCAGGGGTTCACCCCTCCACTTT. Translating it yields CAWSVGQVRGSPLHF.